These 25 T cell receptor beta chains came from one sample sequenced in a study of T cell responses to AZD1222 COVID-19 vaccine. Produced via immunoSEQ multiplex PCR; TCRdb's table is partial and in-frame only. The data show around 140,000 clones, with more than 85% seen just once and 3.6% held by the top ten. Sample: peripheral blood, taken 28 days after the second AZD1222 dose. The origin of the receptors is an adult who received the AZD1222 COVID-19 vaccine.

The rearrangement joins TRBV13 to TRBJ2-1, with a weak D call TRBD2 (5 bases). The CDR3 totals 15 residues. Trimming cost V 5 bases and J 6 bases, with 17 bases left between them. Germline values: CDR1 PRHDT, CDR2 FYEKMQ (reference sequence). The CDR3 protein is CASSPGIGVGNEQFF. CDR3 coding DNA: TGTGCCAGCAGCCCCGGGATTGGGGTCGGCAATGAGCAGTTCTTC.

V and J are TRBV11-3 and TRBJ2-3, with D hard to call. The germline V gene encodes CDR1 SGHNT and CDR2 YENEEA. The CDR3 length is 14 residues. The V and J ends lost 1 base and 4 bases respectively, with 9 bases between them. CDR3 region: CASSLGVAPDTQYF. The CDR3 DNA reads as TGTGCCAGCAGCTTAGGGGTGGCCCCAGATACGCAGTATTTT.

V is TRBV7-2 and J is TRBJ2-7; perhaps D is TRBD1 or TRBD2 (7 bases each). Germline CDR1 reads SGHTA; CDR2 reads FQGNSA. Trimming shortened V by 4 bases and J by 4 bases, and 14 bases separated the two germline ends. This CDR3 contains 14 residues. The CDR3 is CASSSQGGRYEQYF. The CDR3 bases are TGTGCCAGCAGCTCTCAGGGGGGGCGATACGAGCAGTACTTC.

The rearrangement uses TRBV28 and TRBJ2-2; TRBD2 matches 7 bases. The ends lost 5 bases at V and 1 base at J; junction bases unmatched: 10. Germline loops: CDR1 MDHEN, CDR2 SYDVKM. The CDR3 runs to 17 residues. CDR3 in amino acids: CASSPFLAVRNTGELFF. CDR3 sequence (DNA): TGTGCCAGCAGTCCTTTCCTAGCGGTCCGGAACACCGGGGAGCTGTTTTTT.

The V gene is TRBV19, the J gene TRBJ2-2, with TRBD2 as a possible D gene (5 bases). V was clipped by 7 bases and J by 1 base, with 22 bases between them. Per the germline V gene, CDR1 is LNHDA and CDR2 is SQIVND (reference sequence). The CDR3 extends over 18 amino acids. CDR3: CASKGVSDTILNTGELFF. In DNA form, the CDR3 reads TGTGCCAGTAAGGGAGTCTCCGACACCATTCTGAACACCGGGGAGCTGTTTTTT.

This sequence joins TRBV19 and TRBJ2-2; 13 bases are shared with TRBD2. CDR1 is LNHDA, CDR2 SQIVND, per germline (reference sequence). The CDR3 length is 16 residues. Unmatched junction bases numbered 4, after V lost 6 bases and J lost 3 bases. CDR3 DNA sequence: TGTGCCAGTAGACTAGCGGGAGGGCCTCACACCGGGGAGCTGTTTTTT. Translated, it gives CASRLAGGPHTGELFF. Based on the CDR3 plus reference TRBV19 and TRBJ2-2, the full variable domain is DGGITQSPKYLFRKEGQNVTLSCEQNLNHDAMYWYRQDPGQGLRLIYYSQIVNDFQKGDIAEGYSVSREKKESFPLTVTSAQKNPTAFYLCASRLAGGPHTGELFFGEGSRLTVL.

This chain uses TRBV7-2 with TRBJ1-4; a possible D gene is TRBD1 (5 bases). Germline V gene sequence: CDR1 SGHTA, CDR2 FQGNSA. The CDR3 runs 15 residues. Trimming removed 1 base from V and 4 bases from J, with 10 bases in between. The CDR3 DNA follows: TGTGCCAGCAGCTTAGGGCAGGGAGATAATGAAAAACTGTTTTTT. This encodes CASSLGQGDNEKLFF. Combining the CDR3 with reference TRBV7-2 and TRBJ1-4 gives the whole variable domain GAGVSQSPSNKVTEKGKDVELRCDPISGHTALYWYRQSLGQGLEFLIYFQGNSAPDKSGLPSDRFSAERTGGSVSTLTIQRTQQEDSAVYLCASSLGQGDNEKLFFGSGTQLSVL.

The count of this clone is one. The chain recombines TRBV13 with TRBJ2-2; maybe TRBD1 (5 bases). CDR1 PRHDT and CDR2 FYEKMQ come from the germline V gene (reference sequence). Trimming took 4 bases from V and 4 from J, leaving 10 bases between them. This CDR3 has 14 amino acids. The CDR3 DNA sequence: TGTGCCAGCAGCTCCCGACAGTCCACCGGGGAGCTGTTTTTT. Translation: CASSSRQSTGELFF. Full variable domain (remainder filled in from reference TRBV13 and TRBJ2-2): AAGVIQSPRHLIKEKRETATLKCYPIPRHDTVYWYQQGPGQDPQFLISFYEKMQSDKGSIPDRFSAQQFSDYHSELNMSSLELGDSALYFCASSSRQSTGELFFGEGSRLTVL.

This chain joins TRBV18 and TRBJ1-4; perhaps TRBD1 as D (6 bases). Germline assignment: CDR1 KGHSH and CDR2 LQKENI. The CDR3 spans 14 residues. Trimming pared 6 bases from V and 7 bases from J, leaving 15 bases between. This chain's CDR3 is CASSSGVQSEKLFF. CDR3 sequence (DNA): TGTGCCAGCTCGTCAGGGGTACAATCTGAAAAACTGTTTTTT.

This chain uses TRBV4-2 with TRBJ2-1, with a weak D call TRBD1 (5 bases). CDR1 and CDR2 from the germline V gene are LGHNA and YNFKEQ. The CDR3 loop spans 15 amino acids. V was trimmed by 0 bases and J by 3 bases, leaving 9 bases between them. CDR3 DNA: TGTGCCAGCAGCCAAGATAGGACACTCTACAATGAGCAGTTCTTC. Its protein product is CASSQDRTLYNEQFF.

CDR3 DNA sequence: TGTGCCAGCAGTTTCGGGGGGGCGCAGAACACTGAAGCTTTCTTT. It specifies CASSFGGAQNTEAFF. The chain couples TRBV28 to TRBJ1-1, with TRBD1 as a possible D gene (6 bases). CDR3 length: 15 residues. With 3 bases removed from V and 1 base from J, the gap between germline ends came to 12 bases. Germline V gene lookup returns CDR1 MDHEN and CDR2 SYDVKM.

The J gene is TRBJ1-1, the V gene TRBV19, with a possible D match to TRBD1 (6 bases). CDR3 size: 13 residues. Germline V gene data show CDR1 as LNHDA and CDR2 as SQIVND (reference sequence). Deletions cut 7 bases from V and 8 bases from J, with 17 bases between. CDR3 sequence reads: CASKGQGLVEAFF. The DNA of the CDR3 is TGTGCCAGTAAGGGGCAGGGGTTAGTGGAAGCTTTCTTT.

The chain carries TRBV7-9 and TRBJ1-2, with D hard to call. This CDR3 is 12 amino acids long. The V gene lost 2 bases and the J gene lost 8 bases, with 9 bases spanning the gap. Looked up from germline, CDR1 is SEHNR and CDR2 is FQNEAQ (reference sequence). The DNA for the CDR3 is TGTGCCAGCAGCTTATTCGCAAGGGGCTACACCTTC. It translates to CASSLFARGYTF.

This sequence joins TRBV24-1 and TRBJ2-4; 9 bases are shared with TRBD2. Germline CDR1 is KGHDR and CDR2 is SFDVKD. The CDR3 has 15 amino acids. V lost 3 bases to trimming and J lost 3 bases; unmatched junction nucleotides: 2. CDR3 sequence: CATSDVTSGKNIQYF. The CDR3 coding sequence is TGTGCCACCAGTGATGTGACTAGCGGCAAAAACATTCAGTACTTC.

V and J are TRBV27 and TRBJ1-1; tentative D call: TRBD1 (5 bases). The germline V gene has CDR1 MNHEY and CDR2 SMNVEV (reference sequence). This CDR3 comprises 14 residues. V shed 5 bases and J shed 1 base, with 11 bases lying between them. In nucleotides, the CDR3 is TGTGCCAGCAGTATCAGGGCCAAGAACACTGAAGCTTTCTTT. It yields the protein CASSIRAKNTEAFF.

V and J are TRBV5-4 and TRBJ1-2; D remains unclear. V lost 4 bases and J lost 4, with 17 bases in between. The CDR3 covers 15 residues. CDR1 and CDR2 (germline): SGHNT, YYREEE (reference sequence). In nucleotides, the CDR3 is TGTGCCAGCAGCGCGATGGGAGGCAATTCCTATGGCTACACCTTC. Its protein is CASSAMGGNSYGYTF. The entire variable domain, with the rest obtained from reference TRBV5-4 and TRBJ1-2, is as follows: ETGVTQSPTHLIKTRGQQVTLRCSSQSGHNTVSWYQQALGQGPQFIFQYYREEENGRGNFPPRFSGLQFPNYSSELNVNALELDDSALYLCASSAMGGNSYGYTFGSGTRLTVV.

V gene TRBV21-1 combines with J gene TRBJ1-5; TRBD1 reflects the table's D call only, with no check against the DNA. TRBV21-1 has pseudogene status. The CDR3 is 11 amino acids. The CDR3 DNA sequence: TGTGCCAGCAGGAACAGGGAGCCCCAGCATTTT. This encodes CASRNREPQHF.

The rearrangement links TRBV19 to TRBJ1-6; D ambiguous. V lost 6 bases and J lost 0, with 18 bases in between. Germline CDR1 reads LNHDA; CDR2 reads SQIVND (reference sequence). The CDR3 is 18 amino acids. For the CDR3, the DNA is TGTGCCAGTAGCCAAACGCTCAGCCGAAGCTCCTATAATTCACCCCTCCACTTT. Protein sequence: CASSQTLSRSSYNSPLHF. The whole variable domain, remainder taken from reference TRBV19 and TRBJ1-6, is DGGITQSPKYLFRKEGQNVTLSCEQNLNHDAMYWYRQDPGQGLRLIYYSQIVNDFQKGDIAEGYSVSREKKESFPLTVTSAQKNPTAFYLCASSQTLSRSSYNSPLHFGNGTRLTVT.

CDR3 in amino acids: CASSSQGDSGELFF. For the CDR3, the DNA is TGTGCCAGCAGTTCACAGGGGGATTCCGGGGAGCTGTTTTTT. V usage is TRBV6-5 and J usage is TRBJ2-2, with 8 positions matching TRBD1. CDR1 is MNHEY and CDR2 is SVGAGI in the germline V gene. V trimming: 4 bases; J trimming: 6 bases; junction bases outside the gene matches: 4. There are 14 residues in the CDR3.

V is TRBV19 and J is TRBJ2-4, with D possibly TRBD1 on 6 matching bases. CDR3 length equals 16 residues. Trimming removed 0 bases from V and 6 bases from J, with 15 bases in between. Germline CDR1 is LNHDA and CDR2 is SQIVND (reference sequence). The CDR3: CASSIDRTVGGNIQYF. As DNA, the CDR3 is TGTGCCAGTAGTATAGATCGGACGGTAGGGGGAAACATTCAGTACTTC.

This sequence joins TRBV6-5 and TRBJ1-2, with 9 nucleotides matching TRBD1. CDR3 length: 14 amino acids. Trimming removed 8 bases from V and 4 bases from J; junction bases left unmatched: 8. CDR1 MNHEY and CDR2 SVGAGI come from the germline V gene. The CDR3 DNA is TGTGCCAGCCGCGGGACAGGGTCTATCTATGGCTACACCTTC. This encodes CASRGTGSIYGYTF.

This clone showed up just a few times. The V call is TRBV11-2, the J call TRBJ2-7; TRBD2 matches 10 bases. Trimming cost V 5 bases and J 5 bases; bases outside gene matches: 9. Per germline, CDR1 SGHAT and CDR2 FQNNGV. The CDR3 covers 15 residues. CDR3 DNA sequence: TGTGCCAGCAGCCCCCTAGCGGGAGAGCTCGACGAGCAGTACTTC. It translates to CASSPLAGELDEQYF.

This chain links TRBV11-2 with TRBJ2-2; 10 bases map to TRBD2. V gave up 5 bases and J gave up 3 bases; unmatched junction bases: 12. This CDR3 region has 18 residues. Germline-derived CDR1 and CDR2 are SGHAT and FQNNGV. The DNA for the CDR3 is TGTGCCAGCAGCCTTTCGGGGAGCGGGAGGGCCGACACCGGGGAGCTGTTTTTT. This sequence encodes CASSLSGSGRADTGELFF.

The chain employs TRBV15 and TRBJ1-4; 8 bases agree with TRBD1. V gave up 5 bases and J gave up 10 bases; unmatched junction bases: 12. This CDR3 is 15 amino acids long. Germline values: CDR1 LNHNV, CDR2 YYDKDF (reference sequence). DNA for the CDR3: TGTGCCACCAGCGCCCCCTCGGACAGGGCGGGAAAACTGTTTTTT. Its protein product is CATSAPSDRAGKLFF.

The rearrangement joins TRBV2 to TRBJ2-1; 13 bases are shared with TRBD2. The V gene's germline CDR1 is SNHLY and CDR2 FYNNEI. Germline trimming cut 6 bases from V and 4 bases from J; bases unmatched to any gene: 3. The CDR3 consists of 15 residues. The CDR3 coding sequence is TGTGCCAGCAGGTCACTAGCGGGAGGGTACAATGAGCAGTTCTTC. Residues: CASRSLAGGYNEQFF.